Below are 8 T cell receptor beta chains sequenced from a single sample in a study of response to subunit inactivated influenza vaccine. TCRdb independently ran MiXCR on the RT-PCR reads; one entry per CDR3 protein. The repertoire has around 300,000 distinct CDR3 sequences, approximately 23% of them found once; the top ten carry 10% to 13%. The sequencing here drew on PBMCs from blood, taken approximately 20 months after vaccination. These receptor sequences come from a man aged 50 to 69 who received an inactivated influenza vaccine.

This clonotype has just a few counts. The chain recombines TRBV2 with TRBJ2-7; D assignment may be TRBD1 or TRBD2 (6 bases each). Germline V gene data show CDR1 as SNHLY and CDR2 as FYNNEI. This CDR3 spans 13 amino acids. Trimming cost V 7 bases and J 4 bases, with 14 bases left between them. The CDR3 DNA follows: TGTGCCAGCAACGGGGGCCCCCCTTACGAGCAGTACTTC. This translates into CASNGGPPYEQYF.

The table lists this clonotype with many counts. The chain has TRBV7-9 and TRBJ1-1; D is unclear. The germline CDR1 and CDR2 sequences are SEHNR and FQNEAQ (reference sequence). Trimming left V 6 bases short and J 4 bases short, with 6 bases between. CDR3 length equals 11 residues. The CDR3 DNA sequence: TGTGCCAGCAGAGGAGTCACTGAAGCTTTCTTT. It encodes CASRGVTEAFF. The full variable domain, rest sourced from reference TRBV7-9 and TRBJ1-1, is DTGVSQNPRHKITKRGQNVTFRCDPISEHNRLYWYRQTLGQGPEFLTYFQNEAQLEKSRLLSDRFSAERPKGSFSTLEIQRTEQGDSAMYLCASRGVTEAFFGQGTRLTVV.

The V call is TRBV20-1, the J call TRBJ1-4; TRBD1 aligns across 7 bases. The CDR3 spans 14 residues. CDR1 is DFQATT, CDR2 SNEGSKA, per germline (reference sequence). The V gene end was trimmed by 6 bases and the J gene end by 5 bases; junction bases not matched to a gene: 9. Here the CDR3 reads CSAGGGTENEKLFF. The CDR3 bases are TGCAGTGCAGGAGGAGGGACAGAGAATGAAAAACTGTTTTTT.

V gene TRBV7-2 combines with J gene TRBJ2-4; 11 bases fit TRBD2. Germline CDR1 reads SGHTA; CDR2 reads FQGNSA. The V gene end was trimmed by 4 bases and the J gene end by 7 bases; junction bases not matched to a gene: 6. The CDR3 is 15 residues long. CDR3 sequence reads: CASSSLAGGRNIQYF. Written as DNA, the CDR3 is TGTGCCAGCAGCTCCTTAGCGGGGGGGCGGAACATTCAGTACTTC. Filled out from reference TRBV7-2 and TRBJ2-4, the complete variable domain reads GAGVSQSPSNKVTEKGKDVELRCDPISGHTALYWYRQSLGQGLEFLIYFQGNSAPDKSGLPSDRFSAERTGGSVSTLTIQRTQQEDSAVYLCASSSLAGGRNIQYFGAGTRLSVL.

In its sample, this clonotype was seen a few times. V and J are TRBV7-2 and TRBJ2-5, with a tentative D call TRBD1 (6 bases). V dropped 8 bases and J dropped 1 base, with 11 bases sitting between them. Germline lookup yields CDR1 SGHTA and CDR2 FQGNSA. This CDR3 spans 13 amino acids. The CDR3 nucleotides read TGTGCCAGCGGACGGACAGTCCAAGAGACCCAGTACTTC. This gives the protein CASGRTVQETQYF.

The chain uses TRBV9 and TRBJ2-3; D call uncertain. The CDR3 runs 14 residues. Germline V CDR1 and CDR2: SGDLS, YYNGEE. Trimming took 1 base from V and 1 from J, leaving 7 bases between them. CDR3 DNA sequence: TGTGCCAGCAGCGTAAATCTCCGCACAGATACGCAGTATTTT. It codes for CASSVNLRTDTQYF.

The chain joins TRBV6-2 or TRBV6-3 to TRBJ1-5; 7 nucleotides match TRBD1. CDR3 size: 13 residues. Germline V gene data show CDR1 as MNHEY and CDR2 as SVGEGT. V lost 7 bases and J lost 6; bases outside the gene matches: 6. The DNA of the CDR3 is TGTGCCAGCAACGACAGGGTTGGTCAGCCCCAGCATTTT. This encodes CASNDRVGQPQHF.

The chain couples TRBV7-8 to TRBJ1-6; D uncertain. V was clipped by 4 bases and J by 7 bases, with 14 bases between them. CDR1 is SGHVS, CDR2 FQNEAQ, per germline. The CDR3 has 15 amino acids. The CDR3 region has the DNA TGTGCCAGCAGCTCTCCCGGCTTTGACAATTCACCCCTCCACTTT. Its translation: CASSSPGFDNSPLHF.